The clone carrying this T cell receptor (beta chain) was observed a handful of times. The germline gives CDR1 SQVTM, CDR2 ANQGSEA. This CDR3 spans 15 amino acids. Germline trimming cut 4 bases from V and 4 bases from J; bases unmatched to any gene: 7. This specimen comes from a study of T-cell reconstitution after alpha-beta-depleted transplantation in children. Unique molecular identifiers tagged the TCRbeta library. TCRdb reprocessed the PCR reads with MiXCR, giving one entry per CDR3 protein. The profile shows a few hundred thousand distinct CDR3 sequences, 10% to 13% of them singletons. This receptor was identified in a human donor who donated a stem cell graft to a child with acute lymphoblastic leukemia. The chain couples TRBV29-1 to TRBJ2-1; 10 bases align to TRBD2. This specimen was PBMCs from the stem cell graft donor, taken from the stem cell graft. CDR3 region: CSVGPLAGEYNEQFF. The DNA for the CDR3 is TGCAGCGTTGGTCCGCTAGCGGGAGAGTACAATGAGCAGTTCTTC.